The 9 T cell receptor beta chains in this list originate from one sample, sequenced in a study of technical replicates of blood from several donors. TCRdb keeps only in-frame clones here, not all; method: immunoSEQ multiplex PCR. The table includes 56,000 or so clones, approximately 92% detected once. Sequences were obtained from PBMCs. Every receptor here comes from a human donor in good health. Some clones in this sample may be carry-over from other donors' samples.

This clone showed up just once. V gene TRBV6-4 combines with J gene TRBJ2-1; 9 bases agree with TRBD2. Germline V gene lookup returns CDR1 MRHNA and CDR2 SNTAGT. V lost 0 bases, J lost 4 bases, and 4 bases stayed unmatched. The CDR3 consists of 16 residues. CDR3 coding DNA: TGTGCCAGCAGTGACTCGTGGCGGGGGGGGTACAATGAGCAGTTCTTC. Translating gives CASSDSWRGGYNEQFF.

This clone was seen a few times. V and J are TRBV6-6 and TRBJ1-1; D may be TRBD1 (5 bases). Trimming pared 7 bases from V and 5 bases from J, leaving 20 bases between. CDR1 MNHNY and CDR2 SVGAGI come from the germline V gene (reference sequence). The CDR3 spans 15 residues. The CDR3: CASKGSARGRTEAFF. CDR3 DNA: TGTGCCAGCAAGGGGTCAGCCCGGGGGAGAACTGAAGCTTTCTTT.

V gene TRBV6-4 combines with J gene TRBJ2-2, with D possibly being TRBD2 (6 bases). In germline, CDR1 is MRHNA, CDR2 SNTAGT. V was clipped by 2 bases and J by 2 bases, with 6 bases between them. The CDR3 runs 14 residues. The CDR3 nucleotides are TGTGCCAGCAGTGACGGGACTAACACCGGGGAGCTGTTTTTT. Translating gives CASSDGTNTGELFF.

The rearrangement joins TRBV4-2 to TRBJ2-7; D is perhaps TRBD1 (7 bases). This CDR3 region has 17 residues. V lost 2 bases to trimming and J lost 2 bases, with 19 bases between them. The V gene's germline CDR1 is LGHNA and CDR2 YNFKEQ. DNA of the CDR3: TGTGCCAGCAGCCAACTCTCACAGGGGAGGTCGGCCTACGAGCAGTACTTC. It codes for CASSQLSQGRSAYEQYF.

This chain joins TRBV7-6 and TRBJ2-7, with TRBD1 as a possible D gene (7 bases). Trimming pared 5 bases from V and 6 bases from J, leaving 11 bases between. CDR3 size: 12 residues. Germline loops: CDR1 SGHVS, CDR2 FNYEAQ. The CDR3 DNA sequence: TGTGCCAGCAGCCCCCAGGGGGGCGAGCAGTACTTC. This encodes CASSPQGGEQYF. Combining the CDR3 with reference TRBV7-6 and TRBJ2-7 gives the whole variable domain GAGVSQSPRYKVTKRGQDVALRCDPISGHVSLYWYRQALGQGPEFLTYFNYEAQQDKSGLPNDRFSAERPEGSISTLTIQRTEQRDSAMYRCASSPQGGEQYFGPGTRLTVT.

The DNA of the CDR3 is TGTGCCAGTAGTATACAGGGGAAGGAGACCCAGTACTTC. Its protein product is CASSIQGKETQYF. The chain is built from TRBV19 and TRBJ2-5, with a weak D call TRBD1 (6 bases). Trimming left V 2 bases short and J 5 bases short, with 9 bases between. Germline CDR1 reads LNHDA; CDR2 reads SQIVND (reference sequence). There are 13 residues in the CDR3.

V gene TRBV12-5 combines with J gene TRBJ2-5, with 7 bases fitting TRBD1. Trimming at V came to 0 bases and at J to 2 bases, leaving 9 bases not matched to a gene. The CDR3 totals 17 residues. Germline CDR1 LGHNT, CDR2 FRNRAP. DNA for the CDR3: TGTGCTAGTGGTTTGGTACTTGGGGGACAGTGGCAAGAGACCCAGTACTTC. It yields the protein CASGLVLGGQWQETQYF.

CDR3 sequence (DNA): TGTGCCAGTAGTTCTCCAGGGGAGTCCTATGGCTACACCTTC. Residues: CASSSPGESYGYTF. This chain joins TRBV19 and TRBJ1-2; TRBD1 might be the D (6 bases). Trimming left V 5 bases short and J 4 bases short, with 14 bases between. Germline CDR1 is LNHDA and CDR2 is SQIVND (reference sequence). The CDR3 spans 14 residues.

This clone was seen a single time. This chain uses TRBV19 with TRBJ1-1; D possibly corresponds to TRBD1 (6 bases). V lost 5 bases to trimming and J lost 1 base, with 8 bases between them. There are 13 residues in the CDR3. In germline, CDR1 is LNHDA, CDR2 SQIVND (reference sequence). The CDR3 bases are TGTGCCAGTAGTTTCAGGGGGAACACTGAAGCTTTCTTT. Amino acid sequence: CASSFRGNTEAFF.